The source of this T cell receptor beta chain is a study of technical replicates of blood from several donors (dated by TCRdb to about 2017). Receptor amplification or capture employed the immunoSEQ multiplex PCR assay. The immuneACCESS repertoire file appears here via TCRdb, limited to in-frame rearrangements. These files lack a portion of the clones; in checked studies, under half of the deficit traces to unresolved V genes, and the cause of the others is not known. Here the sample has approximately 94,000 clones; roughly 95% occur a single time. Jointly, the top ten make up 0.36% of the sample. For this clone: Which antigen it targets is not known. Base qualities are not provided; no much larger clone lies one nucleotide away.

The germline V gene gives CDR1 as MDHEN and CDR2 as SYDVKM. Between the V and J ends, shortened by 5 bases and 6 bases respectively, the junction contains 14 bases. The CDR3 goes from the cysteine to the phenylalanine over 14 residues. Just the 42-base CDR3 DNA is kept, in frame starting at base 1. The TCR comes from a human donor in good health. The chain employs TRBV28 and TRBJ1-5; tentative D gene TRBD1, with 6 bases matching. Sequencing input: T cells isolated from PBMCs. The CDR3 region reads CASSLQGYGQPQHF. The DNA is as follows: TGTGCCAGCAGTCTACAGGGTTATGGTCAGCCCCAGCATTTT.